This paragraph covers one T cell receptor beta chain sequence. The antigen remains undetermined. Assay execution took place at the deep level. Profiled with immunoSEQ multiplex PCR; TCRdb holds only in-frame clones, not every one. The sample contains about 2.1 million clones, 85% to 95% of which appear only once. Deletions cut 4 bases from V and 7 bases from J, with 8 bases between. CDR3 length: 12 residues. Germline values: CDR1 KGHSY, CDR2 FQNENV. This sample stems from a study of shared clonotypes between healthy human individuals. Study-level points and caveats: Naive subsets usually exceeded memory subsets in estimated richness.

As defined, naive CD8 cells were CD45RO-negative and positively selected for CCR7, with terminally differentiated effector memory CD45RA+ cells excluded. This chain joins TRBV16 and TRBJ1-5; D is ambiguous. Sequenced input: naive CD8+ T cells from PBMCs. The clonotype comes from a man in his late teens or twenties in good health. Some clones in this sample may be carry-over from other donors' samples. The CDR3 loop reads CASSLLGQPQHF. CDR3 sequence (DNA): TGTGCCAGCAGCCTATTGGGACAGCCCCAGCATTTT.